These 9 T cell receptor beta chains share one sample of origin, sequenced in a study of somatic mutations in cytotoxic T cells in rheumatoid arthritis. This table comes from immunoSEQ multiplex PCR, and its TCRdb copy is limited to in-frame clones, with some not included. The table includes approximately 30,000 clones, 82% detected once. The specimen sequenced was CD8+ T cells sorted from blood. These receptors originate from an adult with rheumatoid arthritis.

The rearrangement uses TRBV11-2 and TRBJ1-4, with a weak D call TRBD1 (5 bases). V lost 5 bases and J 6 bases, leaving 16 bases between the germline ends. CDR1 SGHAT and CDR2 FQNNGV come from the germline V gene. This CDR3 is built from 15 residues. The CDR3 loop reads CASSPGLLGDEKLFF. The CDR3, as DNA: TGTGCCAGCAGCCCGGGACTCCTGGGGGATGAAAAACTGTTTTTT.

The J gene is TRBJ2-3, the V gene TRBV27; 11 bases agree with TRBD2. Germline V gene data show CDR1 as MNHEY and CDR2 as SMNVEV (reference sequence). Germline trimming cut 7 bases from V and 3 bases from J; bases unmatched to any gene: 9. CDR3 size: 16 residues. CDR3 nucleotides: TGTGCCAGCATACCCTTAACTAGCGGGAGAACAGATACGCAGTATTTT. Translation: CASIPLTSGRTDTQYF.

This clone was seen a few times. The chain joins TRBV7-7 to TRBJ2-2; 11 nucleotides align to TRBD1. Germline assignment: CDR1 SSHAT and CDR2 FNYEAQ (reference sequence). This CDR3 spans 14 amino acids. The V segment lost 4 bases and the J segment 6 bases; nucleotides outside the gene matches: 1. CDR3 sequence reads: CASSSDRGPGELFF. The CDR3 DNA is TGTGCCAGCAGCTCGGACAGGGGGCCCGGGGAGCTGTTTTTT.

This clone came up once. The rearrangement links TRBV5-5 to TRBJ1-1; TRBD1 might be the D (5 bases). The CDR3 is made up of 14 amino acids. Germline lookup yields CDR1 SGHKS and CDR2 YYEKEE (reference sequence). Between the trimmed V and J ends, which lost 0 bases and 0 bases, there was a span of 6 bases. CDR3 loop: CASSLEGMNTEAFF. The CDR3 DNA is TGTGCCAGCAGCTTGGAGGGGATGAACACTGAAGCTTTCTTT.

The CDR3 spells CASSVGYEQYF. DNA of the CDR3: TGCGCCAGCAGCGTGGGATACGAGCAGTACTTC. The V call is TRBV5-1, the J call TRBJ2-7; unclear D gene. Germline V CDR1 and CDR2: SGHRS, YFSETQ. CDR3 length: 11 residues. V was shortened by 4 bases and J by 4 bases, with 6 bases between the two germline ends.

This clone was found once. The chain has TRBV6-5 and TRBJ1-2; 9 bases are a match to TRBD1. This CDR3 spans 13 amino acids. The germline V gene encodes CDR1 MNHEY and CDR2 SVGAGI. The V gene end was trimmed by 6 bases and the J gene end by 7 bases; junction bases not matched to a gene: 6. In nucleotides, the CDR3 is TGTGCCAGCAGCCGGGACAGGGTCGCTGGCTACACCTTC. This translates into CASSRDRVAGYTF.

The chain is built from TRBV5-4 and TRBJ1-2; no firm D call. V was pared by 0 bases and J by 7 bases, with 10 bases between. The CDR3 totals 13 residues. Germline V lookup: CDR1 SGHNT, CDR2 YYREEE (reference sequence). The CDR3 sequence: CASSLGHPSGYTF. CDR3 in DNA: TGTGCCAGCAGCTTGGGCCACCCCTCTGGCTACACCTTC.

The V gene is TRBV5-1, the J gene TRBJ2-1, with 7 bases aligning to TRBD2. Per germline, CDR1 SGHRS and CDR2 YFSETQ. The trim removed 0 bases at V and 4 bases at J, leaving 13 bases unmatched. The CDR3 length is 18 residues. The CDR3 loop reads CASSLGGGASWIYNEQFF. CDR3 bases: TGCGCCAGCAGCTTGGGCGGGGGAGCCTCCTGGATTTACAATGAGCAGTTCTTC.

The chain recombines TRBV4-3 with TRBJ2-1; D is unresolved. This CDR3 contains 16 residues. Trimming removed 6 bases from V and 0 bases from J, with 15 bases in between. Per germline, CDR1 LGHNA and CDR2 YSLEER. CDR3 protein: CASRPFADRSYNEQFF. CDR3 sequence (DNA): TGCGCCAGCAGACCCTTCGCGGACCGCTCCTACAATGAGCAGTTCTTC.